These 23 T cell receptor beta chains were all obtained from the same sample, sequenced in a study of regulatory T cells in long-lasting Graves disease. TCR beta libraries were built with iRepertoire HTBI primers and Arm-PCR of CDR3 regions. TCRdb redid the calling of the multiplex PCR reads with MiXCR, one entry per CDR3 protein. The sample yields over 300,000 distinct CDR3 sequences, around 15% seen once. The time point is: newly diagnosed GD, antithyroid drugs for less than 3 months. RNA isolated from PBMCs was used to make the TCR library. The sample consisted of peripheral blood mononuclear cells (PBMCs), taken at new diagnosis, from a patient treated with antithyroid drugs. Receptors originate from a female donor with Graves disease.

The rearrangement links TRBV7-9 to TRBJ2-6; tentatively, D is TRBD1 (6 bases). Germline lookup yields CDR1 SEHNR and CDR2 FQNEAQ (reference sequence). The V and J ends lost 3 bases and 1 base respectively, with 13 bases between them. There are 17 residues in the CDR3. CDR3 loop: CASSFEDQGSGANVLTF. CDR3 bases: TGTGCCAGCAGCTTCGAGGACCAGGGGTCTGGGGCCAACGTCCTGACTTTC.

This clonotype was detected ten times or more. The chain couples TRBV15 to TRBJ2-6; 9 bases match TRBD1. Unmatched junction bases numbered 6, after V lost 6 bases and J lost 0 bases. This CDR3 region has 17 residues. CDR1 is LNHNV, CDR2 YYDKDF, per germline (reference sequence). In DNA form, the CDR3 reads TGTGCCACCAGATCAGACAGGGGGGGCTCTGGGGCCAACGTCCTGACTTTC. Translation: CATRSDRGGSGANVLTF.

CDR3 region: CSARGLAEQETQYF. The CDR3 DNA sequence: TGCAGTGCTAGGGGACTAGCGGAGCAAGAGACCCAGTACTTC. This sequence joins TRBV20-1 and TRBJ2-5, with 11 bases identical to TRBD2. Germline V gives CDR1 DFQATT, CDR2 SNEGSKA (reference sequence). CDR3 size: 14 residues. Losses at the gene ends were 3 bases for V and 2 bases for J; bases not matched to a gene: 2.

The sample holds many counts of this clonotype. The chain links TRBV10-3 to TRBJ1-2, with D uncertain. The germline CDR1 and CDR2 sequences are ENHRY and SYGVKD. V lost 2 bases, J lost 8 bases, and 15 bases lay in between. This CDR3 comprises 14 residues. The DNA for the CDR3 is TGTGCCATCAGTGAGGCGTGGGGAACGGAAGGCTACACCTTC. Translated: CAISEAWGTEGYTF.

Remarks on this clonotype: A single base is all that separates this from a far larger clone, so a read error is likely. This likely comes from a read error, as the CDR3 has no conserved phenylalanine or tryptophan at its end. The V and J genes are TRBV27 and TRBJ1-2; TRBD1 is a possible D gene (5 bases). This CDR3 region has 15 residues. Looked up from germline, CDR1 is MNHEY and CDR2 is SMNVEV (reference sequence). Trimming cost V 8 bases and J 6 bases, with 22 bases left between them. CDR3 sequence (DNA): TGTGCCAGCCTGGGACTACCTAGGGATGGGCATGGCTACACCCTC. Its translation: CASLGLPRDGHGYTL.

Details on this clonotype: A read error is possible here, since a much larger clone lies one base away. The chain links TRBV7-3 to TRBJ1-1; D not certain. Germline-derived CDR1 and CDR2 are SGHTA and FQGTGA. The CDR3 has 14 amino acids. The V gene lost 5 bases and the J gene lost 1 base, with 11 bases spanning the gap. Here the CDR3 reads CASSPWHPNTEAFF. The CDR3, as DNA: TGTGCCAGCAGCCCGTGGCATCCGAACACTGAAGCTTTCTTT.

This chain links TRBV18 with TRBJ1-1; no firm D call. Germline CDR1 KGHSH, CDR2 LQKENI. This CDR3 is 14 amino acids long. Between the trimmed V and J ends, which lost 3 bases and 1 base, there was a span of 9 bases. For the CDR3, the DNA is TGTGCCAGCTCACCTGAAAGACAGAACACTGAAGCTTTCTTT. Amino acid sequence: CASSPERQNTEAFF.

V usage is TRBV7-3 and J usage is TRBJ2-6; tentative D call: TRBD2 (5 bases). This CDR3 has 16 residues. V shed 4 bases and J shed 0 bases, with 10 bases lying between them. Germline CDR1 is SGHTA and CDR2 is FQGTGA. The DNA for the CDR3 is TGTGCCAGCAGCTCATACAGCGGCTCTGGGGCCAACGTCCTGACTTTC. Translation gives CASSSYSGSGANVLTF. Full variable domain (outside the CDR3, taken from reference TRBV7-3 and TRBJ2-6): GAGVSQTPSNKVTEKGKYVELRCDPISGHTALYWYRQSLGQGPEFLIYFQGTGAADDSGLPNDRFFAVRPEGSVSTLKIQRTERGDSAVYLCASSSYSGSGANVLTFGAGSRLTVL.

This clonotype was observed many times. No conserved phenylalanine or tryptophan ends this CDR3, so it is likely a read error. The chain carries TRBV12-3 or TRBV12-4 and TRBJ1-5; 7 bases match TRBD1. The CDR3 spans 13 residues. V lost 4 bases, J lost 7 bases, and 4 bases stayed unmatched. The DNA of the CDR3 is TGTGCCAGCAGTTGGGACAGAGGCCAGCCCCAGCATCTT. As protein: CASSWDRGQPQHL.

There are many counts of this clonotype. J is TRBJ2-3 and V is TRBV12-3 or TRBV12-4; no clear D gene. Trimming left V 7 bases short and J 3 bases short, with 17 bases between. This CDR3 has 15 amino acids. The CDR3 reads CASKSQSRLTDTQYF. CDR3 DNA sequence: TGTGCCAGCAAGTCACAGAGCCGCCTTACAGATACGCAGTATTTT.

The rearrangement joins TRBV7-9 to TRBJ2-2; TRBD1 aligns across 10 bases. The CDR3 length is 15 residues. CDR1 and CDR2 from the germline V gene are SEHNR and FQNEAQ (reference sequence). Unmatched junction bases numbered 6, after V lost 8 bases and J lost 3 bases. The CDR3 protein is CASRDRGLDTGELFF. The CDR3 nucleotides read TGTGCCAGCCGCGACAGGGGGCTGGACACCGGGGAGCTGTTTTTT.

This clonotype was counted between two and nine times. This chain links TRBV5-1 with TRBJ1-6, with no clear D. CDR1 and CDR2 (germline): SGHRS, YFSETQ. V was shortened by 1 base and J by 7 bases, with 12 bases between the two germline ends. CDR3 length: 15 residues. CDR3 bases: TGCGCCAGCAGCTTGATAGCCGGACCAAATTCACCCCTCCACTTT. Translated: CASSLIAGPNSPLHF.

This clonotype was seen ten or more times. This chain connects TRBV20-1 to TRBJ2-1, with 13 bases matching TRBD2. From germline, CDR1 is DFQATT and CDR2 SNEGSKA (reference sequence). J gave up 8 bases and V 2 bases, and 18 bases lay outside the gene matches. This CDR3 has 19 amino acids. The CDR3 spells CSARHVGLAGFPSADEQFF. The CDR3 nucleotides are TGCAGTGCTAGACACGTGGGACTAGCGGGGTTCCCTTCTGCCGATGAGCAGTTCTTC.

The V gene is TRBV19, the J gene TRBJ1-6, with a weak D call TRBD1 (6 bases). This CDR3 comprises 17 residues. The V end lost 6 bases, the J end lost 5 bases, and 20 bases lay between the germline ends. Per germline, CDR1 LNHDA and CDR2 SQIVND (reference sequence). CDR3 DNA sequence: TGTGCCAGTAGCCGATTAGAGGGGGACCTTCATAATTCACCCCTCCACTTT. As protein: CASSRLEGDLHNSPLHF.

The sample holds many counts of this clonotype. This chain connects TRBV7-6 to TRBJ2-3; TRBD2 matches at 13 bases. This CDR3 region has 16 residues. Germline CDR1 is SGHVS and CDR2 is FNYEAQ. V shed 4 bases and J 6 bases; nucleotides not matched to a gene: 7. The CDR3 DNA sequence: TGTGCCAGCAGCTCCACTAGCGGGGGGGCCGGGGATACGCAGTATTTT. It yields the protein CASSSTSGGAGDTQYF.

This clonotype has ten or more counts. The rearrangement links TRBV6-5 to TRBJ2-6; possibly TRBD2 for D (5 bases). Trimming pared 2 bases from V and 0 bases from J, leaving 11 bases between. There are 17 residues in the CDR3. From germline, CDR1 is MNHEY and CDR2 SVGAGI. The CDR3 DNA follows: TGTGCCAGCAGTTACGAGGGCCGAAGCTCTGGGGCCAACGTCCTGACTTTC. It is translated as CASSYEGRSSGANVLTF.

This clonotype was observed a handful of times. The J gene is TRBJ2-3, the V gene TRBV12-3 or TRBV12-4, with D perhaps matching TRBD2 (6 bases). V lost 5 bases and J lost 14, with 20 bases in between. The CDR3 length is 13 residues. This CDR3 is CASSPGRRGRLYF. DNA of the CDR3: TGTGCCAGCAGTCCAGGGCGGCGGGGACGGCTGTATTTT.

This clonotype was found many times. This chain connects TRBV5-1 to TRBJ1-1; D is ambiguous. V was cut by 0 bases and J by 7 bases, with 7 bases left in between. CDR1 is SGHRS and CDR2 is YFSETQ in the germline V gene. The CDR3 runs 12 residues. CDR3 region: CASSLVTDEAFF. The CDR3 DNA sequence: TGCGCCAGCAGCTTGGTAACGGATGAAGCTTTCTTT.

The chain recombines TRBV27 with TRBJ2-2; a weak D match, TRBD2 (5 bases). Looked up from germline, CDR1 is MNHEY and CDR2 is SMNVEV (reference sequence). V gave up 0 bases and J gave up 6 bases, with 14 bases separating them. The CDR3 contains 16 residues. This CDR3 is CASSLSERGSAGELFF. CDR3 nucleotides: TGTGCCAGCAGTTTATCGGAGAGAGGGAGCGCCGGGGAGCTGTTTTTT.

This CDR3 is CATGGYTDTQYF. The CDR3 region has the DNA TGTGCCACCGGGGGATACACAGATACGCAGTATTTT. V gene TRBV24-1 combines with J gene TRBJ2-3; either TRBD1 or TRBD2 may fit D (5 bases each). This CDR3 region has 12 residues. From germline, CDR1 is KGHDR and CDR2 SFDVKD. Trimming took off 9 bases at V and 2 bases at J, with 8 bases between the two ends.

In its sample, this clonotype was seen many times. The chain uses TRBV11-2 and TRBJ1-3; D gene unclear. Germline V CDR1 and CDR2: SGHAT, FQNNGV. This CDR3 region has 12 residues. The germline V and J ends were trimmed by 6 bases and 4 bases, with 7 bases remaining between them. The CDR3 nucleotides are TGTGCCAGCAGAAGCGGGGGAAACACCATATATTTT. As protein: CASRSGGNTIYF. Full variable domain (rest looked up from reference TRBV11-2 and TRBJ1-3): EAGVAQSPRYKIIEKRQSVAFWCNPISGHATLYWYQQILGQGPKLLIQFQNNGVVDDSQLPKDRFSAERLKGVDSTLKIQPAKLEDSAVYLCASRSGGNTIYFGEGSWLTVV.

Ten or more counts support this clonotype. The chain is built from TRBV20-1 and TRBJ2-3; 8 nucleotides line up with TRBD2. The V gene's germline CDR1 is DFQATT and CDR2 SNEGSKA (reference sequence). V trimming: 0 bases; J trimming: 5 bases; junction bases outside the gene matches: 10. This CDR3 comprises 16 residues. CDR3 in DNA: TGCAGTGCTAGAGATCACGATGAGCGGGGGCGAGATACGCAGTATTTT. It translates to CSARDHDERGRDTQYF.

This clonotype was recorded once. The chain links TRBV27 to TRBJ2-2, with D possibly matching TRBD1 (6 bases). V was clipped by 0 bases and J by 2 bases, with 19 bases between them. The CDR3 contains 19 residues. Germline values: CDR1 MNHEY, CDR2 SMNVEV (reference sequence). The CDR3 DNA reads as TGTGCCAGCAGTTTATCGATCGTGTGGACAGACACAAACACCGGGGAGCTGTTTTTT. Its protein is CASSLSIVWTDTNTGELFF.